Here is one T cell receptor beta chain with its context. These data come from a study of CD8 T cells in ankylosing spondylitis. V was shortened by 4 bases and J by 7 bases, with 14 bases between the two germline ends. Germline loops: CDR1 LGHNT, CDR2 FRNRAP. The CDR3 is made up of 14 amino acids. TCRdb used MiXCR to reprocess the 5' RACE reads, holding one entry per CDR3 protein. The data contain around 280,000 distinct CDR3 sequences, about 20% of them singletons. The gene calls are TRBV12-5 and TRBJ2-1, with D maybe TRBD2 (6 bases). The sample consisted of blood, either unsorted or a sorted T cell fraction (not recorded which). This receptor was obtained from a male donor with ankylosing spondylitis or in good health (not recorded which). DNA for the CDR3: TGTGCTAGTGGTTCCGGGAGTGGGGATAATGAGCAGTTCTTC. Its translation is CASGSGSGDNEQFF.